This entry lists 13 T cell receptor beta chains sequenced from one sample in a study of blood T cell repertoires in COVID-19. Assay: immunoSEQ multiplex PCR; the TCRdb copy retains only in-frame clones and omits some. The table has 260,000 or so clones, 80% to 90% seen once. Sequenced: peripheral blood. These receptors originate from a woman in her seventies with acute or convalescent COVID-19.

The J gene is TRBJ1-4, the V gene TRBV18; 9 positions match TRBD1. The CDR3 length is 16 residues. The V gene end was trimmed by 3 bases and the J gene end by 5 bases; junction bases not matched to a gene: 7. Per the germline V gene, CDR1 is KGHSH and CDR2 is LQKENI. The DNA of the CDR3 is TGTGCCAGCTCACCCATCGCGGGACAGGGCAATGAAAAACTGTTTTTT. The encoded protein is CASSPIAGQGNEKLFF.

The chain carries TRBV5-1 and TRBJ1-1; possibly TRBD1 for D (6 bases). CDR3 size: 17 residues. The germline V gene encodes CDR1 SGHRS and CDR2 YFSETQ. V lost 4 bases and J lost 0, with 19 bases in between. CDR3 DNA: TGCGCCAGCAGCACAGCGACAGGCCGATTCATGAACACTGAAGCTTTCTTT. Its translation: CASSTATGRFMNTEAFF. Full variable domain (missing parts from reference TRBV5-1 and TRBJ1-1): KAGVTQTPRYLIKTRGQQVTLSCSPISGHRSVSWYQQTPGQGLQFLFEYFSETQRNKGNFPGRFSGRQFSNSRSEMNVSTLELGDSALYLCASSTATGRFMNTEAFFGQGTRLTVV.

The chain carries TRBV6-2 or TRBV6-3 and TRBJ1-5; D ambiguous. CDR3 length: 14 amino acids. Germline V gene lookup returns CDR1 MNHEY and CDR2 SVGEGT. Trimming took 0 bases from V and 2 from J, leaving 5 bases between them. CDR3 region: CASSYSSGNQPQHF. The DNA of the CDR3 is TGTGCCAGCAGTTACTCGTCAGGCAATCAGCCCCAGCATTTT.

The chain has TRBV12-5 and TRBJ1-2; D is unclear. The CDR3 length is 13 residues. Germline V gene data show CDR1 as LGHNT and CDR2 as FRNRAP. V dropped 1 base and J dropped 8 bases, with 11 bases sitting between them. For the CDR3, the DNA is TGTGCTAGTGGTTTGGCAGGCGTCCGGGGCTACACCTTC. Its protein is CASGLAGVRGYTF.

In DNA form, the CDR3 reads TGTGCCAGCAGCACCCCGGGGTCCACGAATGAAAAACTGTTTTTT. Protein: CASSTPGSTNEKLFF. This sequence joins TRBV19 and TRBJ1-4; D remains ambiguous. Germline V gene sequence: CDR1 LNHDA, CDR2 SQIVND (reference sequence). The V end lost 9 bases, the J end lost 5 bases, and 19 bases lay between the germline ends. The CDR3 length is 15 residues.

The chain links TRBV27 to TRBJ1-1; 9 bases match TRBD1. V was clipped by 3 bases and J by 0 bases; unmatched bases: 11. This CDR3 region has 18 residues. Germline-derived CDR1 and CDR2 are MNHEY and SMNVEV (reference sequence). For the CDR3, the DNA is TGTGCCAGCAGTTTCCGGCGGACAGGGGCTTATATGAACACTGAAGCTTTCTTT. Protein: CASSFRRTGAYMNTEAFF.

The chain joins TRBV18 to TRBJ2-5; unclear D gene. V lost 2 bases to trimming and J lost 2 bases, with 6 bases between them. Looked up from germline, CDR1 is KGHSH and CDR2 is LQKENI. This CDR3 comprises 13 residues. CDR3 coding DNA: TGTGCCAGCTCACCAAGCCCACAAGAGACCCAGTACTTC. Translation: CASSPSPQETQYF.

The chain couples TRBV2 to TRBJ2-5; 10 nucleotides agree with TRBD1. This CDR3 is 15 amino acids long. The J segment lost 2 bases and the V segment lost 7 bases, leaving 7 bases of the junction unmatched. From germline, CDR1 is SNHLY and CDR2 FYNNEI. CDR3 residues: CASIGQGVTQETQYF. CDR3 coding DNA: TGTGCCAGCATAGGACAGGGGGTCACGCAAGAGACCCAGTACTTC.

The genes are TRBV19 and TRBJ2-7, with D maybe TRBD1 (6 bases). Germline V gene lookup returns CDR1 LNHDA and CDR2 SQIVND (reference sequence). Trimming pared 2 bases from V and 5 bases from J, leaving 16 bases between. The CDR3 sequence is 15 residues long. CDR3 sequence: CASSIKARGTNEQYF. The CDR3 DNA reads TGTGCCAGTAGTATAAAAGCCAGGGGTACCAACGAGCAGTACTTC.

The V gene is TRBV11-2, the J gene TRBJ2-3, with TRBD1 matching over 12 bases. This CDR3 is 18 amino acids long. With V trimmed by 3 bases and J by 2 bases, 9 bases remained unmatched. Germline V gene data show CDR1 as SGHAT and CDR2 as FQNNGV. This chain's CDR3 is CASSFLTGTGGFTDTQYF. In DNA, the CDR3 is TGTGCCAGCAGCTTCCTTACCGGGACAGGGGGCTTCACAGATACGCAGTATTTT.

The rearrangement links TRBV6-2 or TRBV6-3 to TRBJ2-1, with D possibly TRBD2 on 6 matching bases. The CDR3 is 16 amino acids. V lost 6 bases and J lost 1, with 16 bases in between. In germline, CDR1 is MNHEY, CDR2 SVGEGT. The CDR3 reads CASSHPGLLSYNEQFF. The CDR3 DNA follows: TGTGCCAGCAGCCACCCGGGACTTCTTTCCTACAATGAGCAGTTCTTC.

The gene calls are TRBV3-1 (or the pseudogene TRBV3-2) and TRBJ2-2; maybe TRBD1 (5 bases). The V end lost 3 bases, the J end lost 3 bases, and 11 bases lay between the germline ends. The germline V gene encodes CDR1 LGHDT and CDR2 YNNKEL (reference sequence). The CDR3 sequence is 15 residues long. The CDR3 loop reads CASSQVDTDTGELFF. DNA of the CDR3: TGTGCCAGCAGCCAGGTGGACACCGACACCGGGGAGCTGTTTTTT.

J is TRBJ1-2 and V is TRBV4-2; perhaps TRBD1 as D (6 bases). This CDR3 has 15 amino acids. Per the germline V gene, CDR1 is LGHNA and CDR2 is YNFKEQ. With 1 base removed from V and 1 base from J, the gap between germline ends came to 10 bases. The CDR3 region has the DNA TGTGCCAGCAGCCAAGCACAGGGTAATAACTATGGCTACACCTTC. It encodes CASSQAQGNNYGYTF.